This is a list of T cell receptor beta chains from one sample in a study of blood T cell repertoires in COVID-19. Using immunoSEQ multiplex PCR, the repertoire was profiled, and TCRdb retains in-frame clones only, with some absent. The table shows under 250,000 clones, with 80% occurring only once. Sequenced: PBMCs or T cells enriched from blood (not recorded which). The receptors stem from a young man with acute COVID-19. Both conserved end residues are trimmed from each CDR3.

V gene,J gene,CDR3 protein
TRBV13,TRBJ2-7,ASSLDPGSYEQY
TRBV10-3,TRBJ2-5,AIKSGGETQY
TRBV6-5,TRBJ1-2,ASIRRGTYGYT
TRBV3-1/TRBV3-2,TRBJ2-2,ASSQGWGEDTGELF
TRBV7-9,TRBJ1-6,ASSLENRDSPLH
TRBV13,TRBJ2-7,ASSVTGSRSYEQY
TRBV6-4,TRBJ1-4,ASSDGTGGGEKLF
TRBV5-1,TRBJ2-5,ASRFGYSGTEETQY
TRBV6-5,TRBJ1-1,ASSLELWDTEAF
TRBV3-1/TRBV3-2,TRBJ2-7,ASSQDRGQNYEQY
TRBV5-6,TRBJ2-2,ASSFGGRSGELF
TRBV5-5,TRBJ2-7,ASSWGQTSSYEQY
TRBV29-1,TRBJ1-1,SVGTGTEAF
TRBV19,TRBJ1-2,ASSGEWAYGYT
TRBV18,TRBJ1-5,ASSFSARGDNQPQH
TRBV12-3/TRBV12-4,TRBJ1-1,ASSFSRNTEAF
TRBV10-2,TRBJ1-1,ASSDRLGGTEAF
TRBV7-6,TRBJ1-1,ASVNRDALNTEAF
TRBV3-1/TRBV3-2,TRBJ2-1,ASSHGTSGVL
TRBV30,TRBJ2-2,AWTPPDTGELF
TRBV7-2,TRBJ1-1,ASTSGGALNTEAF
TRBV28,TRBJ1-5,ASNPGSGQPQH
TRBV6-1,TRBJ2-7,ASSEMGRTGGSYEQY
TRBV12-5,TRBJ2-7,ASESSSYEQY
TRBV12-3/TRBV12-4,TRBJ1-1,ASSLANDREAF
TRBV19,TRBJ1-4,ASILTAGGNEKLF
TRBV19,TRBJ1-5,ASRGQGGWWSNQPQH
TRBV9,TRBJ2-7,ASSVEEGATYEQY
TRBV7-2,TRBJ2-3,ASSSGLAGGPTDTQY
TRBV9,TRBJ1-1,ASSPPGLTTEAF
TRBV3-1/TRBV3-2,TRBJ2-5,ASSQEERPPETQY
TRBV27,TRBJ2-2,ASKAGANTGELF
TRBV5-1,TRBJ2-3,ASSISGGAPDTQY
TRBV4-2,TRBJ2-2,ASSQGGTDTGELF
TRBV28,TRBJ2-5,ASTRGSLETQY
TRBV6-9,TRBJ1-3,ASSYSIGDTIY
TRBV24-1,TRBJ2-2,ATSGLTGGGKLAGELF
TRBV19,TRBJ2-4,ASSLQGAKNIQY
TRBV5-6,TRBJ1-2,ASSRDSWDYT
TRBV7-2,TRBJ2-1,ASSLVTSGGNEQF
TRBV13,TRBJ2-7,ASSLAQGDYEQY
TRBV29-1,TRBJ2-3,TTLLAGSDTQY
TRBV18,TRBJ2-3,ASSPPGLAGKDTQY
TRBV28,TRBJ1-5,ASSLGRSQPQH
TRBV19,TRBJ1-3,ASSIWGVGNTIY
TRBV19,TRBJ2-7,ASSLGATSTYEQY
TRBV9,TRBJ2-2,ASSGDRVAGELF
TRBV4-1,TRBJ1-2,ASSQDLGAPYGYT
TRBV19,TRBJ1-1,ASSFRDSSLNTEAF
TRBV19,TRBJ1-2,ASSDSLLRGQGYGYT
TRBV5-1,TRBJ2-2,ASRNGQGGSGELF
TRBV5-1,TRBJ1-1,ASSSRGTEAF
TRBV19,TRBJ2-7,ASSPLGTSSSYEQY
TRBV5-4,TRBJ2-5,ASSPRDREETQY
TRBV5-1,TRBJ2-7,ASSVGGYYEQY
TRBV6-6,TRBJ2-1,ASSPQLAGDNEQF
TRBV6-5,TRBJ2-2,ASRPLNTGELF
TRBV20-1,TRBJ1-3,SASMDSSGNTIY